This TCR beta chain is drawn from a study of T cells after yellow fever vaccination. Comment on this clonotype: Its target is unknown.

TCRdb re-derived calls from the 5' RACE reads in MiXCR, one entry per CDR3 protein. The data hold some 500,000 distinct CDR3 sequences, with 13% observed a single time. Notes on the study in general: Among primary-vaccination clones, most reappeared after the booster, at roughly 95% for CD4 and about 90% for CD8.

Trimming pared 5 bases from V and 0 bases from J, leaving 10 bases between. The CDR3 runs 14 residues. Germline loops: CDR1 MDHEN, CDR2 SYDVKM. The rearrangement uses TRBV28 and TRBJ1-1; no clear D gene. This TCR was recovered from a man aged 25 to 40 who received the YFV17D yellow fever vaccine. Sequenced here: PBMCs, sampled on the day of the yellow fever booster vaccination. The CDR3 nucleotides read TGTGCCAGCAGTATCAGTAAGTTGAACACTGAAGCTTTCTTT. It yields the protein CASSISKLNTEAFF.